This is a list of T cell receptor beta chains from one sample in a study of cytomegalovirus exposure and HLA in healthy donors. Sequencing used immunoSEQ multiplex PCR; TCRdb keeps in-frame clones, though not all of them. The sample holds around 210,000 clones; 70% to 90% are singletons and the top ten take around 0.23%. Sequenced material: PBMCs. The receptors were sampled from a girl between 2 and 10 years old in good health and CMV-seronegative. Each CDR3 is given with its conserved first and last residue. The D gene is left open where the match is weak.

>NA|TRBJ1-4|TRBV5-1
CASSLVRQGSLATNEKLFF
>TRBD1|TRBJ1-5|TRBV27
CASRGDRGIHQPQHF
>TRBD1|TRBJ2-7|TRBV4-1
CASSSQGADEQYF
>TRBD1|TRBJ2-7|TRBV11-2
CASSLRRDRAYEQYF
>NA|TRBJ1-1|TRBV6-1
CASSGRTVMNTEAFF
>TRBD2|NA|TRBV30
CAWSALADSYEQYF
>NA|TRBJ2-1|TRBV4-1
CASSQGLGRTWGNEQFF
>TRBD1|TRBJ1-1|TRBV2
CASNRGGQVGNGSEAFF
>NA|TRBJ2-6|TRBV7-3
CASSLQGPGANVLTF
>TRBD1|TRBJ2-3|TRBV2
CASSEAPGQGRADTQYF
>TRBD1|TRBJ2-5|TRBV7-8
CASSLATGPQETQYF
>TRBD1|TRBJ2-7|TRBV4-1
CASSRGQGPFSYEQYF
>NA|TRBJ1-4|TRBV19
CASSIGWTATNEKLFF
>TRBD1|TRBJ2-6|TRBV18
CASSRDRGPISGANVLTF
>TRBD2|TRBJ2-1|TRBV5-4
CASSTGTSGSYNEQFF
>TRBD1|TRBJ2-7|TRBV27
CASGPDRAPNEQYF
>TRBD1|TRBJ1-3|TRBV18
CASSPTGGTGSGNTIYF
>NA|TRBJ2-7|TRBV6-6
CASSSLGQPTYEQYF
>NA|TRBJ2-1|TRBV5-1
CASARQGASYNEQFF
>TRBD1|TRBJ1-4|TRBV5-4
CASSLQGAEKLFF
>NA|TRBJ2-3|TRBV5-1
CASSFGLNTDTQYF